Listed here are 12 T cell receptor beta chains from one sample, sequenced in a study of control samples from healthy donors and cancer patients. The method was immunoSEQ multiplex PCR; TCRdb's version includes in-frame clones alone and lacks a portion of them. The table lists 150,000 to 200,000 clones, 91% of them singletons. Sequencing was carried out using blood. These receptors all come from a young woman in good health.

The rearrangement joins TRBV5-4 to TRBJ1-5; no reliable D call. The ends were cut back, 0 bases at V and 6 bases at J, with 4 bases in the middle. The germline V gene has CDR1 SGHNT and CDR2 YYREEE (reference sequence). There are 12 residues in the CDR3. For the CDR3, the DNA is TGTGCCAGCAGCTTGGCGGGTCAGCCCCAGCATTTT. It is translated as CASSLAGQPQHF.

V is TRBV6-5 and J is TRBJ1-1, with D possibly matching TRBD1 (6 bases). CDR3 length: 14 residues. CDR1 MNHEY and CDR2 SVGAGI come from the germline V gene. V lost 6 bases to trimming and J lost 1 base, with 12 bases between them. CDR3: CASRSQGGNTEAFF. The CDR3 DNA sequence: TGTGCCAGCAGGTCACAGGGTGGGAACACTGAAGCTTTCTTT.

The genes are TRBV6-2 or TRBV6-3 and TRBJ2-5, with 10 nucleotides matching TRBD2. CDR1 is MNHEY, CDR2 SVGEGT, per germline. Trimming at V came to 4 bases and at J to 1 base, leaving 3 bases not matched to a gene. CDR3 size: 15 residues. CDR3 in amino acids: CASSSLAGSQETQYF. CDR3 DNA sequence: TGTGCCAGCAGTTCACTAGCGGGATCCCAAGAGACCCAGTACTTC.

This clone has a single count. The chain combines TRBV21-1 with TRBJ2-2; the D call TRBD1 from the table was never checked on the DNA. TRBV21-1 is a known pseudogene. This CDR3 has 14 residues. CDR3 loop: CASSSRVGTGELFF. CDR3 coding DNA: TGTGCCAGCAGCAGCAGGGTAGGGACCGGGGAGCTGTTTTTT.

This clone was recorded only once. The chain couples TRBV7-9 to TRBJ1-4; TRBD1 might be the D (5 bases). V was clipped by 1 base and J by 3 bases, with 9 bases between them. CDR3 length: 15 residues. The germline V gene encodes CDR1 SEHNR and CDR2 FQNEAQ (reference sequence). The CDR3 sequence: CASSLVRGANEKLFF. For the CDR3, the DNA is TGTGCCAGCAGCTTAGTACGGGGGGCTAATGAAAAACTGTTTTTT.

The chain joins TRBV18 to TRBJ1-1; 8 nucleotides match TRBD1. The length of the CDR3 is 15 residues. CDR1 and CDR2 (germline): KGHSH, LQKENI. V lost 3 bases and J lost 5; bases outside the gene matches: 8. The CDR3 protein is CASSPLTGDGTEAFF. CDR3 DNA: TGTGCCAGCTCACCTTTGACAGGGGATGGGACTGAAGCTTTCTTT.

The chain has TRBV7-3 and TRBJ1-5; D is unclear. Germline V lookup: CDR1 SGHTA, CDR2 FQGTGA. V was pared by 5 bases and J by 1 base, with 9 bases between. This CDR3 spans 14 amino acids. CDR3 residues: CASSPAGSNQPQHF. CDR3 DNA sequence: TGTGCCAGCAGCCCCGCAGGAAGCAATCAGCCCCAGCATTTT.

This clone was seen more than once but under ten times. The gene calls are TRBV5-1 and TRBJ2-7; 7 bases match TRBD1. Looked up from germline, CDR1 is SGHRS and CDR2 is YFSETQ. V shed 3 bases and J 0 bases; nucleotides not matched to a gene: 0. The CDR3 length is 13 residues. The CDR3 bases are TGCGCCAGCAGCTGGGACAGCTCCTACGAGCAGTACTTC. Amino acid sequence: CASSWDSSYEQYF.

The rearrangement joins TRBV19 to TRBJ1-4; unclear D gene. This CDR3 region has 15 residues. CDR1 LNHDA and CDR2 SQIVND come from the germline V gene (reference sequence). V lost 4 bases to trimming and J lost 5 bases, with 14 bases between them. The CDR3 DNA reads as TGTGCCAGTAGTACGTCAAGTTTGGGGAATGAAAAACTGTTTTTT. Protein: CASSTSSLGNEKLFF.

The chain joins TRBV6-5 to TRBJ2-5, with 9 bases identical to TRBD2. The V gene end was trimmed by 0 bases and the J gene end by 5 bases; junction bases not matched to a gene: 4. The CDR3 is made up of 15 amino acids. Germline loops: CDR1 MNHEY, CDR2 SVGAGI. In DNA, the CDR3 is TGTGCCAGCAGTTACTCGGCGGGAGGGCCGGAGACCCAGTACTTC. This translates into CASSYSAGGPETQYF.

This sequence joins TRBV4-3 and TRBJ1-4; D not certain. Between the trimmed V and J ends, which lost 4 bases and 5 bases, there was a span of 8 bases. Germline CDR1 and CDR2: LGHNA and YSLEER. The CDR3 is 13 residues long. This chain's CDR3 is CASSLRWNEKLFF. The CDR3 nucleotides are TGCGCCAGCAGCCTACGATGGAATGAAAAACTGTTTTTT.

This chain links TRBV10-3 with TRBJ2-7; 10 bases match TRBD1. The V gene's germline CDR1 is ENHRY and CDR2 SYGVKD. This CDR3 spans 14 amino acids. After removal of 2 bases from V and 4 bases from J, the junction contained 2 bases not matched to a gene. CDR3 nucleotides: TGTGCCATCAGTGAGGACAGGGGGCAGTACGAGCAGTACTTC. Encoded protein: CAISEDRGQYEQYF.